The entry that follows covers one TCR beta chain sequence. Its matching antigen is unknown. TCRdb called the 5' RACE reads again in MiXCR, with one record for every CDR3 protein. Counted here are 400,000 or so distinct CDR3 sequences, around 18% occurring once; the ten biggest clones make up roughly 8.4%. The sample comes from a study of T-cell memory formation after mild COVID-19. General observations from the study: There was a balanced CD4/CD8 profile in clones contracting day 15 to 85, and later expanders leaned CD4+. The appearance of some responding clones in pre-infection memory suggested that cross-reactive memory joined.

Trimming took 2 bases from V and 3 from J; bases not matched to a gene: 12. This CDR3 region has 18 residues. This chain connects TRBV12-3 or TRBV12-4 to TRBJ2-7; 11 positions match TRBD2. The TCR originated in an adult woman who had mild COVID-19 (a few samples of this study predate the infection). Cell type and time point are not known. Material for sequencing was PBMCs or a T cell subset sorted from them (not recorded which). This CDR3 reads CASSLTRSTSGSNYEQYF. The CDR3 DNA follows: TGTGCCAGCAGTTTAACCCGCTCTACTAGCGGGAGTAACTACGAGCAGTACTTC.